A selection of T cell receptor beta chains follows, all from one sample in a study of OX40 agonist ivuxolimab in advanced cancers. The protocol was immunoSEQ multiplex PCR, while the TCRdb copy is restricted to in-frame clones and leaves out a portion. The data hold approximately 97,000 clones, with roughly nine tenths observed a single time. The source was CD4+ or CD8+ T cells sorted from blood, collected in a trial of the OX40 agonist ivuxolimab. These receptors all come from an adult with an advanced solid tumor such as melanoma, head and neck, liver or kidney cancer. Both conserved end residues are part of each CDR3. The D gene is left open where the match is weak. Expanded clones get a size class; other rows say once, few or many, or leave the size out.

d_call j_call clone_size v_call cdr3_nt cdr3_aa
- TRBJ1-1 few TRBV7-6 TGTGCCAGCAGCCACGGGACCGGGACTGAAGCTTTCTTT CASSHGTGTEAFF
TRBD1 TRBJ1-5 many TRBV2 TGTGCCAGCAGACCGACAGGGGGACATCAGCCCCAGCATTTT CASRPTGGHQPQHF
TRBD1 TRBJ1-3 - TRBV18 TGTGCCAGCTTGGGACAGAAGGCCTCTGGAAACACCATATATTTT CASLGQKASGNTIYF
- TRBJ1-1 - TRBV2 TGTGCCAGCAGCGCCAGGACCGGGGAAGCTTTCTTT CASSARTGEAFF
- TRBJ1-4 - TRBV6-5 TGTGCCAGCGGATCAGACCGCTCAACTAATGAAAAACTGTTTTTT CASGSDRSTNEKLFF
- TRBJ2-6 - TRBV19 TGTGCCAGTAAGGAGGGAGCCCTCTCTGGGGCCAACGTCCTGACTTTC CASKEGALSGANVLTF
- TRBJ1-1 few TRBV2 TGTGCCAGCAGAACAGGACCTGAAGCTTTCTTT CASRTGPEAFF
- TRBJ1-2 - TRBV16 TGTGCCAGCAGTAAAACGGGGACGGAGGGAGATTACACCTTC CASSKTGTEGDYTF
- TRBJ2-1 once TRBV13 TGTGCCAGCACCGCGCCAGCGGCGTCAAACTACAATGAGCAGTTCTTC CASTAPAASNYNEQFF
- TRBJ2-3 - TRBV9 TGTGCCAGCAGCGTAGCGGGAATTGCAGATACGCAGTATTTT CASSVAGIADTQYF
- TRBJ1-5 - TRBV27 TGTGCCAGCAGTGACGGGGGACTCAATCAGCCCCAGCATTTT CASSDGGLNQPQHF
- TRBJ1-1 few TRBV19 TGTGCCAGTAGTGGGTGGCCGAACACTGAAGCTTTCTTT CASSGWPNTEAFF
TRBD2 TRBJ2-1 - TRBV5-4 TGTGCCAGCAGCTTGGGTTCACTAGCGGTCTACCATTCTAACTACAATGAGCAGTTCTTC CASSLGSLAVYHSNYNEQFF
- TRBJ1-1 few TRBV2 TGTGCCAGCGGGGGAGGCACTGAAGCTTTCTTT CASGGGTEAFF
- TRBJ2-7 - TRBV27 TGTGCCAGACCTTTGCCCCCCTACGAGCAGTACTTC CARPLPPYEQYF
TRBD1 TRBJ2-3 - TRBV28 TGTGCCACAGACAGGGGCACAGATACGCAGTATTTT CATDRGTDTQYF
- TRBJ2-7 - TRBV5-8 TGTGCCAGCAGCTTGGAGGCAGGGAGGCAGTACTTC CASSLEAGRQYF
- TRBJ1-2 - TRBV18 TGTGCCAGCTCCTCTCTTGGGGGCTACACCTTC CASSSLGGYTF
- TRBJ1-3 - TRBV5-1 TGCGCCAGCAGCTTGGCCACAGGACCCTCTGGAAACACCATATATTTT CASSLATGPSGNTIYF
- TRBJ2-1 - TRBV18 TGTGCCAGCTCACTACTACCTCCCCAGCGGAACAACAATGAGCAGTTCTTC CASSLLPPQRNNNEQFF
- TRBJ1-6 - TRBV7-6 TGTGCCAGCAGCCGGTTAAGGGGGGCCTATAATTCACCCCTCCACTTT CASSRLRGAYNSPLHF
- TRBJ1-3 - TRBV5-1 TGCGCCAGCAGACCCGGACAGCTGACCTCTGGAAACACCATATATTTT CASRPGQLTSGNTIYF
TRBD1 TRBJ1-1 - TRBV18 TGTGCCAGCTCACTTCCCGGGACAGTTGAAGCTTTCTTT CASSLPGTVEAFF
TRBD1 TRBJ1-1 - TRBV11-3 TGTGCCAGCAGCGGCCCGGGACAGGGGTACCCTGAAGCTTTCTTT CASSGPGQGYPEAFF
TRBD1 TRBJ1-2 - TRBV5-1 TGCGCCAGCAGCTTGGGGACAGGGAGAGTAGCTAGCTATGGCTACACCTTC CASSLGTGRVASYGYTF
- TRBJ1-5 many TRBV5-6 TGTGCCAGCAGCTTGGGACAGATCAATCAGCCCCAGCATTTT CASSLGQINQPQHF
- TRBJ2-7 once TRBV7-9 TGTGCCAGCAGCTTAGTTGGGGAAGGCGGGCAGTACTTC CASSLVGEGGQYF
- TRBJ1-1 - TRBV18 TGTGCTTCTTCAGGCGGCGAGAACACTGAAGCTTTCTTT CASSGGENTEAFF
- TRBJ2-7 - TRBV10-3 TGTGCCATCAGTGAGCCCGGCGACATCTACGAGCAGTACTTC CAISEPGDIYEQYF
- TRBJ1-1 - TRBV5-1 TGCGCCAGCAGCCATGCCCCCGGGAGGACTGAAGCTTTCTTT CASSHAPGRTEAFF
- TRBJ2-5 - TRBV18 TGTGCCAGCTCACCACGGGCCGGGGAGACCCAGTACTTC CASSPRAGETQYF
- TRBJ2-1 once TRBV30 TGTGCCTGGAGTGTCAACACCTCTTCCTGGGGGTCTGGCAATGAGCAGTTCTTC CAWSVNTSSWGSGNEQFF
TRBD1 TRBJ2-7 - TRBV9 TGTGCCAGCAGCGTAGCCGGGACAGGGGCCTACGAGCAGTACTTC CASSVAGTGAYEQYF
- TRBJ2-7 - TRBV10-2 TGCGCCACCCAGTGGAGAGGAAACGACGAGCAGTACTTC CATQWRGNDEQYF
TRBD1 TRBJ1-1 - TRBV13 TGTGCCAGCAGCACCGGGACAGGGGCTGAAGCTTTCTTT CASSTGTGAEAFF
- TRBJ1-1 - TRBV4-1 TGCGCCAGCAGCCAAGATTGGACAGACATGAACACTGAAGCTTTCTTT CASSQDWTDMNTEAFF
- TRBJ1-1 once TRBV28 TGTGCCAGCAGTCACACGGTCCGGGCGAACACTGAAGCTTTCTTT CASSHTVRANTEAFF
TRBD1 TRBJ1-1 - TRBV5-1 TGCGCCAGCAGCTTACTGGGACAGGGTGGGATGAACACTGAAGCTTTCTTT CASSLLGQGGMNTEAFF
- TRBJ1-5 - TRBV5-8 TGTGCCAGCAGAAGCGACCTATTGAATCAGCCCCAGCATTTT CASRSDLLNQPQHF
TRBD2 TRBJ2-5 - TRBV2 TGTGCCAGCAGTGATTTCCCTAGCGGGGGGACCCAAGAGACCCAGTACTTC CASSDFPSGGTQETQYF
TRBD2 TRBJ2-7 - TRBV16 TGTGCCAGCAGACCCCCCCAGCCTAGCGGTCGTTACGAGCAGTACTTC CASRPPQPSGRYEQYF
- TRBJ1-1 - TRBV30 TGTGCCTGGAATCCCGATTGGTCATGGGACACTGAAGCTTTCTTT CAWNPDWSWDTEAFF
- TRBJ1-1 few TRBV7-2 TGTGCCAGTGTCGTTGGCAGGTCGGCCACTGAAGCTTTCTTT CASVVGRSATEAFF
TRBD1 TRBJ1-4 - TRBV5-1 TGCGCCAGCAGCCGGGACAGATCAACTAATGAAAAACTGTTTTTT CASSRDRSTNEKLFF
- TRBJ1-1 few TRBV29-1 TGCAGCGTTGAGGGGCATGCTGAAGCTTTCTTT CSVEGHAEAFF
- TRBJ2-3 - TRBV5-5 TGTGCCAGCAGCCCGGAGTTATCAGATACGCAGTATTTT CASSPELSDTQYF
- TRBJ2-5 - TRBV4-1 TGCGCCAGCAGCTCCTACGGAGGGCGGGAGACCCAGTACTTC CASSSYGGRETQYF
- TRBJ2-3 - TRBV23-1 TGCGCCAGCAGTCAATGCCCTTGGGGGGCTCTCACAGATACGCAGTATTTT CASSQCPWGALTDTQYF
- TRBJ2-3 - TRBV5-1 TGCGCCAGCAGCCGTTACACAGATACGCAGTATTTT CASSRYTDTQYF
TRBD2 TRBJ2-1 - TRBV7-2 TGTGCCAGCAGCCAAGCCGGGACTAGCTTGAAAGAGCAGTTCTTC CASSQAGTSLKEQFF
TRBD2 TRBJ2-5 - TRBV7-6 TGTGCCAGCAGCTTAGTAGCGGGAGGGCACACCCAGTACTTC CASSLVAGGHTQYF
- TRBJ1-1 - TRBV6-1 TGTGCCAGCAGTGAATATACAGGGAACACTGAAGCTTTCTTT CASSEYTGNTEAFF
- TRBJ1-1 - TRBV6-5 TGTGCCAGCAGTTACAGCGGGGGCAGAACTGAAGCTTTCTTT CASSYSGGRTEAFF
- TRBJ1-6 - TRBV27 TGTGCCAGCAGTTTGGGGGGCTATAATTCACCCCTCCACTTT CASSLGGYNSPLHF